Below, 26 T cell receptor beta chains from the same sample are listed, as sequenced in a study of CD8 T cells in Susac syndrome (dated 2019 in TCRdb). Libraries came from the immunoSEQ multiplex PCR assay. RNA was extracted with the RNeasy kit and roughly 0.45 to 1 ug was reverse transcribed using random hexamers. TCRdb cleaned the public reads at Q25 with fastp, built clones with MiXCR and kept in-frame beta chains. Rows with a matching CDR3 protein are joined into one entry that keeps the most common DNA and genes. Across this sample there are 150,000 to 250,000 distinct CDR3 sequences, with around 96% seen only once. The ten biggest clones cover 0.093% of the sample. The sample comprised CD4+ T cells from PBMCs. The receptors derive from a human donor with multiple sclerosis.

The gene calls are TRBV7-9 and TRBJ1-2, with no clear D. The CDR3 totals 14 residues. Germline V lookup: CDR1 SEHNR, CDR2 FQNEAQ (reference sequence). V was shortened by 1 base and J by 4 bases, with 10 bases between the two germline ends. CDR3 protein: CASSLVEGSYGYTF. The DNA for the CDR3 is TGTGCCAGCAGCTTAGTGGAGGGTAGCTATGGCTACACCTTC.

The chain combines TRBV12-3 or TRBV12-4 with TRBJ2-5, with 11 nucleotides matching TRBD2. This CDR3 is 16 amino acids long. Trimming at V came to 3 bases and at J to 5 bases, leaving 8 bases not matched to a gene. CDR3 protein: CASSLKLAGGKETQYF. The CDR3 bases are TGTGCCAGCAGTTTGAAGCTAGCGGGGGGAAAGGAGACCCAGTACTTC.

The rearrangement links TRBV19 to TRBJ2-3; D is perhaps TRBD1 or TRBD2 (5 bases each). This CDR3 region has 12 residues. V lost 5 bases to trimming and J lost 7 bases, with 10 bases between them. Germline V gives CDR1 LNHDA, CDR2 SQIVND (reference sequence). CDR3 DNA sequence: TGTGCCAGTAGTGTGGGACGGTATACGCAGTATTTT. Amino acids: CASSVGRYTQYF. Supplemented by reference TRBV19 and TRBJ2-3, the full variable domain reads DGGITQSPKYLFRKEGQNVTLSCEQNLNHDAMYWYRQDPGQGLRLIYYSQIVNDFQKGDIAEGYSVSREKKESFPLTVTSAQKNPTAFYLCASSVGRYTQYFGPGTRLTVL.

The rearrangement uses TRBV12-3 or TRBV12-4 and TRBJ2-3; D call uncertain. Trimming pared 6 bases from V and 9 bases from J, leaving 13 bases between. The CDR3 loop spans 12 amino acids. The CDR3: CASRLSGKTQYF. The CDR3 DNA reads TGTGCCAGCAGACTCAGTGGTAAAACGCAGTATTTT.

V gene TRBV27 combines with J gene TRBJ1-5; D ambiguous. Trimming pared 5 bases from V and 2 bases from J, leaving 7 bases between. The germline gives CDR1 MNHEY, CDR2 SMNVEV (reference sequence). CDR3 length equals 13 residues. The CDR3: CASSTGRNQPQHF. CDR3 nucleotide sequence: TGTGCCAGCAGTACCGGTCGCAATCAGCCCCAGCATTTT.

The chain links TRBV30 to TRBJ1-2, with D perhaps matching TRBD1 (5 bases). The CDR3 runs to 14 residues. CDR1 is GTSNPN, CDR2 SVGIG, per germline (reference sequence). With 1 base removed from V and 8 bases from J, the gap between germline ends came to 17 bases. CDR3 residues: CAWSANPGQGGYTF. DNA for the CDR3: TGTGCCTGGAGTGCCAACCCGGGGCAAGGCGGCTACACCTTC.

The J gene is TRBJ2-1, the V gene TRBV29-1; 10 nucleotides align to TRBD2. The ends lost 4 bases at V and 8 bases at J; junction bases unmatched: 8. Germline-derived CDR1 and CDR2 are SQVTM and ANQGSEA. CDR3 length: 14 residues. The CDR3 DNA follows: TGCAGCGTTGTAGGGAGCGGGGGGGTCGATGAGCAGTTCTTC. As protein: CSVVGSGGVDEQFF.

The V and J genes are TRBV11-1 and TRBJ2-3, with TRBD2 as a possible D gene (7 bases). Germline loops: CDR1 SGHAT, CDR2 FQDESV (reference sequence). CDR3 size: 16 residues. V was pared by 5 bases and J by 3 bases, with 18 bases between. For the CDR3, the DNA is TGTGCCAGCAGCCTCCCCGGGGGGCCTTCTACAGATACGCAGTATTTT. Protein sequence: CASSLPGGPSTDTQYF. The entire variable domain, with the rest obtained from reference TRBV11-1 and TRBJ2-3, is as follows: EAEVAQSPRYKITEKSQAVAFWCDPISGHATLYWYRQILGQGPELLVQFQDESVVDDSQLPKDRFSAERLKGVDSTLKIQPAELGDSAMYLCASSLPGGPSTDTQYFGPGTRLTVL.

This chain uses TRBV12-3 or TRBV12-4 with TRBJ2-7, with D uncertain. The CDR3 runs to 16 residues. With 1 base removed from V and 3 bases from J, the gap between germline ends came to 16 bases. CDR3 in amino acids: CASSLGNTQGVYEQYF. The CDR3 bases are TGTGCCAGCAGTTTAGGTAACACCCAAGGAGTCTACGAGCAGTACTTC.

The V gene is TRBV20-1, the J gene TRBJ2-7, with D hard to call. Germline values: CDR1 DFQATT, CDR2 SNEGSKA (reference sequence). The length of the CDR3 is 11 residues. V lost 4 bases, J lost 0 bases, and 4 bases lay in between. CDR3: CSATYSYEQYF. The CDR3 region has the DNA TGCAGTGCTACCTACTCCTACGAGCAGTACTTC.

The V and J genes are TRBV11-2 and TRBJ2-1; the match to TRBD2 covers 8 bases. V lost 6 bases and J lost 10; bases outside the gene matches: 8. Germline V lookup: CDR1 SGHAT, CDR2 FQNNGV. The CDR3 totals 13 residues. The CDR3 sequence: CASSRGLAEEQFF. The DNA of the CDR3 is TGTGCCAGCAGTCGAGGACTAGCTGAAGAGCAGTTCTTC. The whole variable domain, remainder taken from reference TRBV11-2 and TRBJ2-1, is EAGVAQSPRYKIIEKRQSVAFWCNPISGHATLYWYQQILGQGPKLLIQFQNNGVVDDSQLPKDRFSAERLKGVDSTLKIQPAKLEDSAVYLCASSRGLAEEQFFGPGTRLTVL.

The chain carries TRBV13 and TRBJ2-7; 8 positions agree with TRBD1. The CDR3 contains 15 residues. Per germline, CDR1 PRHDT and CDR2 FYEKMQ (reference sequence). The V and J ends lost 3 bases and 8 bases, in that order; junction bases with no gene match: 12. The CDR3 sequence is CASSLERTGITKQYF. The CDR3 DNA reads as TGTGCCAGCAGCTTGGAGCGGACAGGGATTACGAAGCAGTACTTC.

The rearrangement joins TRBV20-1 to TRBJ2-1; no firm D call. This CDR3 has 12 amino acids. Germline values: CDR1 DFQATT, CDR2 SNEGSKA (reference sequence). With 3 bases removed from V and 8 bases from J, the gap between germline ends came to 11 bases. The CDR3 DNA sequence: TGCAGTGCTAGCCTCTCCCCCCATGAGCAGTTCTTC. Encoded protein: CSASLSPHEQFF.

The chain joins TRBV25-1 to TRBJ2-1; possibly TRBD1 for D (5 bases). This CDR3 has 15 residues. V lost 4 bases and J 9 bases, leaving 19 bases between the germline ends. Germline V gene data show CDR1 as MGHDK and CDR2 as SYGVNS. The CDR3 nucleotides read TGTGCCAGCAGTGGGTGGTACAATATCCAGGGTGAGCAGTTCTTC. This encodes CASSGWYNIQGEQFF.

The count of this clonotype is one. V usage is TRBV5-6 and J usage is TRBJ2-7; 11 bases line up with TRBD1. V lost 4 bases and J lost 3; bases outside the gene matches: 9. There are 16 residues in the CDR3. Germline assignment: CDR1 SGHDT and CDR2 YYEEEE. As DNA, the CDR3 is TGTGCCAGCAGCCTATTATGGACAGGGGGCCGCTACGAGCAGTACTTC. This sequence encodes CASSLLWTGGRYEQYF.

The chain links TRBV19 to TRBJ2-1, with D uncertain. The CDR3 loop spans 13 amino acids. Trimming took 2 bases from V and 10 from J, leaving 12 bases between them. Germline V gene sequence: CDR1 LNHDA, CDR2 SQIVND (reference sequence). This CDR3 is CASSIKGRYEQFF. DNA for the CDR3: TGTGCCAGTAGTATAAAAGGGCGGTACGAGCAGTTCTTC.

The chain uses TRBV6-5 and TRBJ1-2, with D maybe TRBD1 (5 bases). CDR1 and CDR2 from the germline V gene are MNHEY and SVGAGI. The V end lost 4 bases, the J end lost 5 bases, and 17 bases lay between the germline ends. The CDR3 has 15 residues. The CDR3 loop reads CASSSPSAGGYGYTF. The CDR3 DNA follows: TGTGCCAGCAGTTCCCCCTCAGCGGGGGGTTATGGCTACACCTTC.

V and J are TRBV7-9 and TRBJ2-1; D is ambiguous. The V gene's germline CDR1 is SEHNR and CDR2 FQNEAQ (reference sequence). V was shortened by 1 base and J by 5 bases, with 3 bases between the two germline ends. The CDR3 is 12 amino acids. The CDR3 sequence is CASSLVNNEQFF. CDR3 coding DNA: TGTGCCAGCAGCTTAGTAAACAATGAGCAGTTCTTC.

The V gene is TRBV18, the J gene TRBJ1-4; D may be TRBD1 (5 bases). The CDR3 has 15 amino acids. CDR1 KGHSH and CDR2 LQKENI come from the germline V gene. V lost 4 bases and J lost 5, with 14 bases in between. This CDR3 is CASSRNQDKNEKLFF. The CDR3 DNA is TGTGCCAGCTCACGAAACCAGGACAAAAATGAAAAACTGTTTTTT.

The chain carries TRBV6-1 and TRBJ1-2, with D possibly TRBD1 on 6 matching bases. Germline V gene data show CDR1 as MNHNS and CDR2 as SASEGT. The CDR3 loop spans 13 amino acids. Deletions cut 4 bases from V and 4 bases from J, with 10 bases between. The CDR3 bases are TGTGCCAGCAGTGCCACAGGGAGCTATGGCTACACCTTC. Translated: CASSATGSYGYTF.

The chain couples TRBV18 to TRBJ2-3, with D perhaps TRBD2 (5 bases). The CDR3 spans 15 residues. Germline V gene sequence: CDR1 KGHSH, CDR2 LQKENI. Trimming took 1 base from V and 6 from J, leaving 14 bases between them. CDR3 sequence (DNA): TGTGCCAGCTCACCACGGGAAGGCGGGCCGGATACGCAGTATTTT. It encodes CASSPREGGPDTQYF.

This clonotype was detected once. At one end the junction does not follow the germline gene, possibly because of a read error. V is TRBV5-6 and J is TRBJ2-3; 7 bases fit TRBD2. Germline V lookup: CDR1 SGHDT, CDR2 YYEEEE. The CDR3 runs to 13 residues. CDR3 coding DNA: TGTGCGAGCAGGGACTACTCCACAGATACGCAGTATTTT. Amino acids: CASRDYSTDTQYF.

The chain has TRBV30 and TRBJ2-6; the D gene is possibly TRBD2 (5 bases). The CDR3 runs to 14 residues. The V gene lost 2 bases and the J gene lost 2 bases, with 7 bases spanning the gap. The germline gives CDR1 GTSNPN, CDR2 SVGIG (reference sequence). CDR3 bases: TGTGCCTGGAGTACCGGGGCTGGGGCCAACGTCCTGACTTTC. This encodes CAWSTGAGANVLTF. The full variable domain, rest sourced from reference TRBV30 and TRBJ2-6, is SQTIHQWPATLVQPVGSPLSLECTVEGTSNPNLYWYRQAAGRGLQLLFYSVGIGQISSEVPQNLSASRPQDRQFILSSKKLLLSDSGFYLCAWSTGAGANVLTFGAGSRLTVL.

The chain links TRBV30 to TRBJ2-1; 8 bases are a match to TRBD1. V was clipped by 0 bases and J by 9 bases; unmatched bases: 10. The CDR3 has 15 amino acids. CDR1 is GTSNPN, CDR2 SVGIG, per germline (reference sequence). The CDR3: CAWSVRGQEWIEQFF. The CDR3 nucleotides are TGTGCCTGGAGTGTAAGGGGACAGGAATGGATTGAGCAGTTCTTC.

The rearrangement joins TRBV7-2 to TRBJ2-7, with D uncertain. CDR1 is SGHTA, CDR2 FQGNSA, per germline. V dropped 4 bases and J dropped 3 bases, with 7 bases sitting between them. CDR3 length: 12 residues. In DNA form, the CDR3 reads TGTGCCAGCAGCTCATTTGGCTACGAGCAGTACTTC. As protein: CASSSFGYEQYF.

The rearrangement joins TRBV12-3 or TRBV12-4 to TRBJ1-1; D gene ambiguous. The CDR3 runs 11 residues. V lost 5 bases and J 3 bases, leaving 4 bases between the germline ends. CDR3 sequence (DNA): TGTGCCAGCAGTGGAGACACTGAAGCTTTCTTT. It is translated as CASSGDTEAFF.